The 18 T cell receptor beta chains below were found in one sample sequenced in a study of response to subunit inactivated influenza vaccine. TCRdb re-analysed the RT-PCR reads in MiXCR, keeping a single row per CDR3 protein. The profile shows over 750,000 distinct CDR3 sequences, 21% of them singletons. Specimen: PBMCs from blood, collected around 5 days after vaccination. The receptors originated from a man aged 50 or older who received an inactivated influenza vaccine.

The chain recombines TRBV3-1 with TRBJ2-5; D is uncertain. V was clipped by 10 bases and J by 2 bases, with 14 bases between them. CDR3 length: 13 residues. The germline V gene has CDR1 LGHDT and CDR2 YNNKEL (reference sequence). This chain's CDR3 is CAKKRWLQETQYF. The CDR3 DNA is TGTGCCAAAAAACGGTGGCTTCAAGAGACCCAGTACTTC.

The CDR3 sequence: CASSAGTGQTGELFF. CDR3 nucleotides: TGTGCCAGCAGCGCCGGGACAGGGCAGACCGGGGAGCTGTTTTTT. The chain links TRBV28 to TRBJ2-2; 9 positions agree with TRBD1. Trimming removed 6 bases from V and 5 bases from J; junction bases left unmatched: 7. In germline, CDR1 is MDHEN, CDR2 SYDVKM. The CDR3 sequence is 15 residues long.

This chain uses TRBV6-1 with TRBJ2-7, with 7 bases aligning to TRBD1. The CDR3 covers 14 residues. Germline-derived CDR1 and CDR2 are MNHNS and SASEGT. The junction had 11 bases not matched to a gene; V was cut back by 1 base and J by 11 bases. In DNA, the CDR3 is TGTGCCAGCAGTGAAGATCCGGGACAGAGGCTAAAGTACTTC. It translates to CASSEDPGQRLKYF.

The V gene is TRBV5-6, the J gene TRBJ1-2; 10 bases are shared with TRBD1. Germline V gene data show CDR1 as SGHDT and CDR2 as YYEEEE. The CDR3 extends over 14 amino acids. The ends lost 4 bases at V and 7 bases at J; junction bases unmatched: 7. The CDR3 DNA is TGTGCCAGCAGCCAGGACAGGGGGATCGGTGGCTACACCTTC. Its translation is CASSQDRGIGGYTF.

This clonotype came up many times. The chain carries TRBV11-1 and TRBJ2-1, with D uncertain. Between the trimmed V and J ends, which lost 1 base and 7 bases, there was a span of 23 bases. The CDR3 loop spans 18 amino acids. CDR1 is SGHAT, CDR2 FQDESV, per germline (reference sequence). This CDR3 is CASSLDLWLTPGRNEQFF. Here the CDR3 DNA reads TGTGCCAGCAGCTTAGATTTGTGGTTAACTCCAGGTCGGAATGAGCAGTTCTTC.

The V and J genes are TRBV5-1 and TRBJ1-1; a weak D match, TRBD1 (5 bases). The V gene's germline CDR1 is SGHRS and CDR2 YFSETQ. This CDR3 spans 16 amino acids. Between the trimmed V and J ends, which lost 1 base and 2 bases, there was a span of 15 bases. CDR3 in amino acids: CASSLRAGRVNTEAFF. In DNA, the CDR3 is TGCGCCAGCAGCTTGAGGGCAGGGAGGGTAAACACTGAAGCTTTCTTT.

The chain recombines TRBV7-2 with TRBJ2-5, with unresolved D. This CDR3 has 13 amino acids. Germline lookup yields CDR1 SGHTA and CDR2 FQGNSA. V was trimmed by 2 bases and J by 7 bases, leaving 11 bases between them. In DNA form, the CDR3 reads TGTGCCAGCAGCTTAAACTCGGTGGTGACCCAGTACTTC. It translates to CASSLNSVVTQYF.

The chain employs TRBV5-1 and TRBJ2-3, with D tentatively TRBD1 (6 bases). V was clipped by 6 bases and J by 0 bases, with 14 bases between them. The germline CDR1 and CDR2 sequences are SGHRS and YFSETQ. CDR3 length equals 15 residues. The CDR3 region has the DNA TGCGCCAGCACCCTCACAGGGTATAGCACAGATACGCAGTATTTT. Amino acids: CASTLTGYSTDTQYF.

This CDR3 reads CASSSETYEQYF. DNA for the CDR3: TGTGCCAGCAGCTCCGAGACCTACGAGCAGTACTTC. The genes are TRBV7-2 and TRBJ2-7; the D is unclear. The CDR3 runs 12 residues. CDR1 is SGHTA, CDR2 FQGNSA, per germline. V was cut by 4 bases and J by 2 bases, with 6 bases left in between.

This clonotype turned up a few times. The chain uses TRBV28 and TRBJ2-3; 8 bases align to TRBD2. The CDR3 has 16 amino acids. Germline trimming cut 2 bases from V and 2 bases from J; bases unmatched to any gene: 6. Germline CDR1 reads MDHEN; CDR2 reads SYDVKM. CDR3 amino acids: CASSLRGLGHTDTQYF. CDR3 sequence (DNA): TGTGCCAGCAGTTTAAGGGGACTAGGACACACAGATACGCAGTATTTT.

V gene TRBV20-1 combines with J gene TRBJ1-4; D not certain. Trimming took off 1 base at V and 7 bases at J, with 16 bases between the two ends. Germline V CDR1 and CDR2: DFQATT, SNEGSKA (reference sequence). This CDR3 is built from 15 residues. The CDR3 nucleotides read TGCAGTGCTAGAGCTGTCTGGCCAGCGCCTGAAAAACTGTTTTTT. It encodes CSARAVWPAPEKLFF.

As regards this clonotype: Possible read error: a much larger clone is one base away. The chain carries TRBV29-1 and TRBJ2-7; D is perhaps TRBD2 (5 bases). CDR3 length equals 14 residues. CDR1 and CDR2 (germline): SQVTM, ANQGSEA. The V and J ends lost 4 bases and 3 bases respectively, with 16 bases between them. The CDR3 sequence: CSVGGIENYYEQYF. CDR3 nucleotides: TGCAGCGTTGGAGGGATCGAAAATTACTACGAGCAGTACTTC.

The sample holds a few counts of this clonotype. As DNA, the CDR3 is TGTGCCAGCAGCTCCTCCTTGCGTGAGGCATATGGCTACACCTTC. As protein: CASSSSLREAYGYTF. This chain joins TRBV7-9 and TRBJ1-2, with unresolved D. V was clipped by 4 bases and J by 5 bases, with 17 bases between them. The CDR3 extends over 15 amino acids. Germline CDR1 is SEHNR and CDR2 is FQNEAQ (reference sequence).

The chain couples TRBV4-3 to TRBJ2-3; 7 bases are a match to TRBD2. From germline, CDR1 is LGHNA and CDR2 YSLEER. V lost 3 bases to trimming and J lost 6 bases; unmatched junction nucleotides: 3. This CDR3 comprises 13 residues. CDR3 region: CASSHELADTQYF. The DNA for the CDR3 is TGCGCCAGCAGCCATGAACTAGCGGATACGCAGTATTTT.

There are a few counts of this clonotype. This chain links TRBV11-2 with TRBJ1-6, with D possibly TRBD1 on 5 matching bases. Trimming shortened V by 0 bases and J by 0 bases, and 12 bases separated the two germline ends. Germline lookup yields CDR1 SGHAT and CDR2 FQNNGV. The CDR3 totals 18 residues. For the CDR3, the DNA is TGTGCCAGCAGCTTAGACAGGGCGTTCAGCTCCTATAATTCACCCCTCCACTTT. This encodes CASSLDRAFSSYNSPLHF.

Of note for this clonotype: A read error may be the cause here, since a much bigger clone is one base away. The chain is built from TRBV11-2 and TRBJ2-7; no clear D. Per the germline V gene, CDR1 is SGHAT and CDR2 is FQNNGV. This CDR3 spans 13 amino acids. The CDR3 sequence is CASSLVKGYEQCF. CDR3 sequence (DNA): TGTGCCAGCAGCTTAGTAAAGGGATACGAGCAGTGCTTC.

The chain combines TRBV30 with TRBJ1-1, with 10 bases that match TRBD1. CDR1 and CDR2 (germline): GTSNPN, SVGIG (reference sequence). This CDR3 is 14 amino acids long. With V trimmed by 0 bases and J by 5 bases, 3 bases remained unmatched. The CDR3 sequence is CAWSVGQGETEAFF. CDR3 sequence (DNA): TGTGCCTGGAGTGTCGGACAGGGGGAGACTGAAGCTTTCTTT.

This chain uses TRBV12-3 or TRBV12-4 with TRBJ2-7; 8 positions match TRBD2. The CDR3 runs 17 residues. J was trimmed by 0 bases and V by 7 bases; bases with no gene match: 14. The CDR3 reads CASTLNWAGGFSYEQYF. DNA of the CDR3: TGTGCCAGCACCCTAAATTGGGCGGGAGGTTTCTCCTACGAGCAGTACTTC.